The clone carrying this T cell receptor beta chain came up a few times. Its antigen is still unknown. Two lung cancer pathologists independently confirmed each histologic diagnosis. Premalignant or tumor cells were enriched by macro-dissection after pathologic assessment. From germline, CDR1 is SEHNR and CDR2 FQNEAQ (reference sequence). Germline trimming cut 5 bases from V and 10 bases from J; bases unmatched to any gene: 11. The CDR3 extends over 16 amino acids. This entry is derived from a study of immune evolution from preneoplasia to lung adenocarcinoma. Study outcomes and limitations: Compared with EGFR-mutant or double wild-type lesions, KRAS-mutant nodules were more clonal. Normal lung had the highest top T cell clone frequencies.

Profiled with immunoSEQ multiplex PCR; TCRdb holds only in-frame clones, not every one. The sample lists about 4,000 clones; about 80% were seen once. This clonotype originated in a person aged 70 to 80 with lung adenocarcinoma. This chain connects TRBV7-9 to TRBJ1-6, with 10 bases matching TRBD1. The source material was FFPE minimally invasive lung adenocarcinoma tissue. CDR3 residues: CASSQQSGTGESPLHF. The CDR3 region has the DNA TGTGCCAGCAGCCAACAATCCGGGACAGGGGAATCACCCCTCCACTTT.